A selection of T cell receptor beta chains follows, all from one sample in a study of blood T cells in healthy people across ages. Using its own MiXCR run on the 5' RACE reads, TCRdb lists one record per CDR3 protein. The sample records some 1.5 million distinct CDR3 sequences, approximately 30% being singletons. Material: blood. All receptors come from a woman younger than 45 in good health. Each CDR3 is given with its conserved first and last residue. D genes are given only for firm matches. Only part of the rows carry a size: once, few, many, or a class if the clone is expanded.

>14|few|.|TRBJ2-2|TRBV9
CASSSGTSSGELFF
TGTGCCAGCAGCTCCGGGACTTCCAGCGGGGAGCTGTTTTTT
>13|.|.|TRBJ1-2|TRBV19
CASSMVPDYGYTF
TGTGCCAGTAGTATGGTACCAGACTATGGCTACACCTTC
>14|few|.|TRBJ2-5|TRBV4-1
CASSQAPQVETQYF
TGCGCCAGCAGCCAGGCCCCCCAGGTAGAGACCCAGTACTTC
>17|.|.|TRBJ2-6|TRBV5-1
CASSPRTVSSGANVLTF
TGCGCCAGCAGTCCTCGGACGGTCAGCTCTGGGGCCAACGTCCTGACTTTC
>15|.|.|TRBJ1-4|TRBV28
CASSENRATNEKLFF
TGTGCCAGCAGCGAAAACAGGGCAACTAATGAAAAACTGTTTTTT
>15|many|TRBD2|TRBJ2-7|TRBV7-2
CASSSGLAAPDEQYF
TGTGCCAGCAGCTCGGGACTAGCGGCACCCGACGAGCAGTACTTC
>17|.|TRBD2|TRBJ2-1|TRBV3-1
CASAPGLAGEAYNEQFF
TGTGCCAGCGCCCCGGGACTAGCGGGGGAGGCCTACAATGAGCAGTTCTTC
>12|.|.|TRBJ1-2|TRBV29-1
CSVAGPEGGYTF
TGCAGCGTTGCCGGCCCTGAGGGTGGCTACACCTTC
>17|.|TRBD1|TRBJ2-3|TRBV24-1
CATSDPAGTGGRDTQYF
TGTGCCACCAGTGATCCTGCCGGGACAGGGGGCCGAGATACGCAGTATTTT
>11|few|.|TRBJ2-7|TRBV7-9
CASRGNHEQYF
TGTGCCAGCAGAGGGAACCACGAGCAGTACTTC
>16|few|.|TRBJ2-3|TRBV24-1
CATSDLGGAGPDTQYF
TGTGCCACCAGTGATTTGGGGGGGGCAGGCCCAGATACGCAGTATTTT
>11|many|.|TRBJ2-3|TRBV25-1
CASSSKVTQYF
TGTGCCAGTTCCTCGAAGGTTACGCAGTATTTT
>16|.|TRBD2|TRBJ2-1|TRBV24-1
CATSDPRSGGYNEQFF
TGTGCCACCAGTGATCCTCGTAGCGGGGGTTACAATGAGCAGTTCTTC
>11|few|.|TRBJ2-3|TRBV15
CATSERDAQYF
TGTGCCACCAGCGAGAGGGACGCGCAGTATTTT
>15|.|.|TRBJ2-3|TRBV4-1
CASSQAWTSGDTQYF
TGCGCCAGCAGCCAAGCTTGGACAAGCGGGGATACGCAGTATTTT
>17|few|TRBD1|TRBJ1-6|TRBV24-1
CATSDLAPRQGQAPLHF
TGTGCCACCAGTGATTTAGCCCCCCGACAGGGACAAGCACCCCTCCACTTT
>16|many|TRBD2|TRBJ2-7|TRBV6-2/TRBV6-3
CASRRSSGESSYEQYF
TGTGCCAGCAGACGCTCTAGCGGAGAGAGCTCCTACGAGCAGTACTTC
>16|.|.|TRBJ2-7|TRBV7-9
CASSAYSGTPGYEQYF
TGTGCCAGCAGCGCCTACTCCGGGACCCCCGGCTACGAGCAGTACTTC
>15|.|.|TRBJ2-1|TRBV7-9
CASRGSGSLYNEQFF
TGTGCCAGCAGGGGAAGCGGGTCACTATACAATGAGCAGTTCTTC
>15|.|TRBD2|TRBJ2-1|TRBV20-1
CSARDEASGMDEQFF
TGCAGTGCTAGAGACGAAGCTAGCGGGATGGATGAGCAGTTCTTC
>16|.|.|TRBJ1-1|TRBV7-3
CASSLTLEFSTGGAFF
TGTGCCAGCAGCTTAACGTTGGAGTTCTCGACAGGTGGGGCTTTCTTT
>14|few|.|TRBJ1-6|TRBV14
CASSDDRRNSPLHF
TGTGCCAGCAGCGATGACAGGAGAAATTCGCCCCTCCACTTT
>14|.|.|TRBJ2-1|TRBV9
CAISSTRTRNEQFF
TGTGCCATCAGCTCGACTAGGACGCGCAATGAGCAGTTCTTC